These 19 T cell receptor beta chains originate from one sample sequenced in a study of spatial heterogeneity in lung cancer. Time point meaning: sample taken at primary tumor resection. Sequencing covered unsorted whole RNA taken from tumor, nontumor lung or frozen PBMC. TCRdb used MiXCR to reprocess the 5' RACE reads, holding one entry per CDR3 protein. The profile covers around 60,000 distinct CDR3 sequences, with less than 10% appearing a single time and approximately 16% taken by the ten largest. Here the sequenced sample was PBMCs, taken at surgery. The receptors here all came from a female donor with early-stage non-small cell lung cancer.

This clonotype was recorded at least ten times. The gene calls are TRBV7-2 and TRBJ1-6; no firm D call. CDR1 and CDR2 from the germline V gene are SGHTA and FQGNSA. Between the trimmed V and J ends, which lost 7 bases and 4 bases, there was a span of 5 bases. This CDR3 comprises 12 residues. As DNA, the CDR3 is TGTGCCAGCACCACTTATAATTCACCCCTCCACTTT. Amino acid sequence: CASTTYNSPLHF.

This clonotype was seen many times. The V call is TRBV12-3 or TRBV12-4, the J call TRBJ1-5, with D possibly TRBD1 on 5 matching bases. Trimming removed 2 bases from V and 1 base from J, with 21 bases in between. CDR3 length equals 19 residues. CDR3 loop: CASSLRRGVTNWSNQPQHF. In nucleotides, the CDR3 is TGTGCCAGCAGTTTACGTAGAGGGGTTACGAATTGGAGCAATCAGCCCCAGCATTTT.

In this sample, this clonotype turned up many times. The J gene is TRBJ2-2, the V gene TRBV21-1; TRBD2 is taken as the D call from the table, unchecked against the DNA. TRBV21-1 is listed as a pseudogene. This CDR3 has 18 amino acids. In nucleotides, the CDR3 is TGTGCCAGCAGCAAATGCCGGAGGGGGGCTCCGAACACCGGGGAGCTGTTTTTT. This sequence encodes CASSKCRRGAPNTGELFF.

This clonotype was counted many times. The CDR3 region is CSARAFPRGDGYTF. The CDR3 DNA sequence: TGCAGTGCTAGAGCTTTCCCCAGGGGAGATGGCTACACCTTC. V and J are TRBV20-1 and TRBJ1-2; possible D gene TRBD1, 6 bases. CDR1 DFQATT and CDR2 SNEGSKA come from the germline V gene (reference sequence). V shed 1 base and J shed 6 bases, with 15 bases lying between them. The CDR3 is 14 amino acids.

In its sample, this clonotype was seen many times. CDR3 bases: TGCGCCAGCAGCCGAGATCCGACTAGCGGGGGGGCCGAGACCCAGTACTTC. Protein sequence: CASSRDPTSGGAETQYF. The gene calls are TRBV5-1 and TRBJ2-5; 14 positions agree with TRBD2. With 4 bases clipped from V and 5 bases from J, the junction kept 10 bases outside the gene matches. Germline V lookup: CDR1 SGHRS, CDR2 YFSETQ. The CDR3 has 17 amino acids.

This clonotype was found many times. This chain connects TRBV28 to TRBJ2-7; 14 nucleotides agree with TRBD2. J lost 4 bases, V lost 4 bases, and 6 bases had no gene match. The CDR3 sequence is 16 residues long. The germline gives CDR1 MDHEN, CDR2 SYDVKM. As DNA, the CDR3 is TGTGCCAGCAGTTCCGGGACTAGCGGGGGACCTTACGAGCAGTACGTC. This translates into CASSSGTSGGPYEQYV.

V and J are TRBV27 and TRBJ1-4, with 10 bases matching TRBD1. The CDR3 is 15 residues long. Germline CDR1 and CDR2: MNHEY and SMNVEV (reference sequence). The junction had 7 bases not matched to a gene; V was cut back by 4 bases and J by 8 bases. The CDR3 DNA reads as TGTGCCAGCAGTTCCCAGGGGACAGGGGAGGAAAAACTGTTTTTT. As protein: CASSSQGTGEEKLFF.

This clonotype has at least ten counts. The chain recombines TRBV24-1 with TRBJ2-7; 7 bases fit TRBD1. The ends lost 4 bases at V and 10 bases at J; junction bases unmatched: 3. From germline, CDR1 is KGHDR and CDR2 SFDVKD. CDR3 length equals 11 residues. CDR3 sequence (DNA): TGTGCCACCAGTGACCACAGGGGACAGTACGTC. This translates into CATSDHRGQYV.

This clonotype was recorded at least ten times. The chain joins TRBV15 to TRBJ2-6; the D is unclear. The CDR3 totals 13 residues. CDR1 and CDR2 (germline): LNHNV, YYDKDF (reference sequence). Trimming took off 7 bases at V and 3 bases at J, with 7 bases between the two ends. CDR3 sequence (DNA): TGTGCCACCACCGAGTTTGGGGCCAACGTCCTGACTTTC. This codes for CATTEFGANVLTF. The whole variable domain, remainder taken from reference TRBV15 and TRBJ2-6, is DAMVIQNPRYQVTQFGKPVTLSCSQTLNHNVMYWYQQKSSQAPKLLFHYYDKDFNNEADTPDNFQSRRPNTSFCFLDIRSPGLGDTAMYLCATTEFGANVLTFGAGSRLTVL.

This clonotype has a handful of counts. The genes are TRBV11-2 and TRBJ1-2; D is uncertain. The CDR3 totals 14 residues. Trimming took 5 bases from V and 9 from J, leaving 19 bases between them. Germline CDR1 SGHAT, CDR2 FQNNGV. CDR3 DNA: TGTGCCAGCAGCCAGACCGGGGTCCCCTTCAGCTACACCTTC. Amino acid sequence: CASSQTGVPFSYTF.

This clonotype was seen ten or more times. The rearrangement uses TRBV28 and TRBJ1-1, with D possibly being TRBD1 (5 bases). The CDR3 has 16 amino acids. Trimming shortened V by 3 bases and J by 4 bases, and 18 bases separated the two germline ends. Germline V gene lookup returns CDR1 MDHEN and CDR2 SYDVKM. The CDR3 loop is CASSFLLGGGLTEAFF. In DNA form, the CDR3 reads TGTGCCAGCAGTTTTCTCTTGGGGGGGGGACTCACTGAAGCTTTCTTT.

This chain connects TRBV5-1 to TRBJ1-5; unclear D gene. V lost 0 bases, J lost 5 bases, and 9 bases lay in between. Germline assignment: CDR1 SGHRS and CDR2 YFSETQ. The CDR3 contains 14 residues. CDR3 DNA: TGCGCCAGCAGCTTGGAAGGTATAGATCAGCCCCAGCATTTT. It encodes CASSLEGIDQPQHF.

This clonotype was detected ten times or more. V usage is TRBV19 and J usage is TRBJ1-1; D uncertain. The CDR3 is made up of 16 amino acids. Germline loops: CDR1 LNHDA, CDR2 SQIVND (reference sequence). V gave up 5 bases and J gave up 0 bases, with 16 bases separating them. The CDR3 DNA is TGTGCCAGTAGTCAAACAACTACTCTGATGAACACTGAAGCTTTCTTT. Protein sequence: CASSQTTTLMNTEAFF.

This clonotype has at least ten counts. Written as DNA, the CDR3 is TGTGCCAGCAGTTCCGGGACGGGGAATCAGCCCCAGCATTTT. This encodes CASSSGTGNQPQHF. The rearrangement uses TRBV12-3 or TRBV12-4 and TRBJ1-5, with D possibly matching TRBD1 (5 bases). The germline V and J ends were trimmed by 4 bases and 4 bases, with 11 bases remaining between them. The CDR3 spans 14 residues.

The chain has TRBV24-1 and TRBJ2-3; 8 nucleotides align to TRBD2. This CDR3 contains 14 residues. Germline CDR1 KGHDR, CDR2 SFDVKD. J gave up 2 bases and V 8 bases, and 5 bases lay outside the gene matches. The CDR3 region is CATTSGGSTDTQYF. CDR3 nucleotides: TGTGCCACCACCTCGGGAGGGTCCACAGATACGCAGTATTTT.

This clonotype was detected many times. V and J are TRBV7-9 and TRBJ2-5, with D perhaps TRBD2 (5 bases). Germline V lookup: CDR1 SEHNR, CDR2 FQNEAQ (reference sequence). CDR3 length equals 16 residues. With 1 base removed from V and 1 base from J, the gap between germline ends came to 13 bases. The CDR3 spells CASSLDGGGLQETQYF. The DNA for the CDR3 is TGTGCCAGCAGCTTAGACGGCGGCGGACTCCAAGAGACCCAGTACTTC. Using reference TRBV7-9 and TRBJ2-5 for the parts outside the CDR3, the full variable domain is DTGVSQNPRHKITKRGQNVTFRCDPISEHNRLYWYRQTLGQGPEFLTYFQNEAQLEKSRLLSDRFSAERPKGSFSTLEIQRTEQGDSAMYLCASSLDGGGLQETQYFGPGTRLLVL.

The J gene is TRBJ2-7, the V gene TRBV9, with no clear D. V dropped 4 bases and J dropped 1 base, with 15 bases sitting between them. This CDR3 comprises 15 residues. CDR1 and CDR2 (germline): SGDLS, YYNGEE. The CDR3 reads CASSSPPGGSYEQYF. Here the CDR3 DNA reads TGTGCCAGCAGCTCACCCCCGGGCGGATCCTACGAGCAGTACTTC.

The chain uses TRBV6-1 and TRBJ1-2; unclear D gene. The V gene lost 1 base and the J gene lost 8 bases, with 8 bases spanning the gap. The CDR3 length is 12 residues. CDR1 is MNHNS, CDR2 SASEGT, per germline. The chain's CDR3 is CASSEGPSGYTF. DNA of the CDR3: TGTGCCAGCAGTGAAGGACCGAGCGGCTACACCTTC.

This clonotype was counted at least ten times. The rearrangement uses TRBV6-1 and TRBJ1-1; TRBD1 is a possible D gene (5 bases). Trimming cost V 7 bases and J 6 bases, with 12 bases left between them. There are 12 residues in the CDR3. In germline, CDR1 is MNHNS, CDR2 SASEGT. CDR3 region: CASTRGTPEAFF. The CDR3 DNA sequence: TGTGCCAGCACCCGGGGGACCCCTGAAGCTTTCTTT.